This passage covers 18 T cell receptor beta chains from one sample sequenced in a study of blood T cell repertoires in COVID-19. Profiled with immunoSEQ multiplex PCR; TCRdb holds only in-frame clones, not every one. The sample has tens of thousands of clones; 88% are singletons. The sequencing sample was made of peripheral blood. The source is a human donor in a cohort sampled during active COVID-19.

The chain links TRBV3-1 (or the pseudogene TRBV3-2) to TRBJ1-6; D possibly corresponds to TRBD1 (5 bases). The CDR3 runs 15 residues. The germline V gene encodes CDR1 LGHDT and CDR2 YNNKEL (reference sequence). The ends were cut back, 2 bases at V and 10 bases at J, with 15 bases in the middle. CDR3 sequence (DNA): TGTGCCAGCAGCCAATTGGTGGGGGGAGGGTCACCCCTCCACTTT. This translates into CASSQLVGGGSPLHF.

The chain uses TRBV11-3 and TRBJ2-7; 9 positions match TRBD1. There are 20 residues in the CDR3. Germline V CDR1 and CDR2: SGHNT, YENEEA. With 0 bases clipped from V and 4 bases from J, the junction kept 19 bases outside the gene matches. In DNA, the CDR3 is TGTGCCAGCAGCTTAGATCCCTCCCTCACCCCGGGACAGGGTTGGTACGAGCAGTACTTC. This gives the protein CASSLDPSLTPGQGWYEQYF.

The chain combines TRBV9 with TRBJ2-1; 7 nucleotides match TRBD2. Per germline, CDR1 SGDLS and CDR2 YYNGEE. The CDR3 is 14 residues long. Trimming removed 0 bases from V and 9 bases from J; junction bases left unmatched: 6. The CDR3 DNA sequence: TGTGCCAGCAGCGTAGTCGGCGGGGGTGGTGAGCAGTTCTTC. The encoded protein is CASSVVGGGGEQFF. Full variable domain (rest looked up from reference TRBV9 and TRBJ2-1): DSGVTQTPKHLITATGQRVTLRCSPRSGDLSVYWYQQSLDQGLQFLIQYYNGEERAKGNILERFSAQQFPDLHSELNLSSLELGDSALYFCASSVVGGGGEQFFGPGTRLTVL.

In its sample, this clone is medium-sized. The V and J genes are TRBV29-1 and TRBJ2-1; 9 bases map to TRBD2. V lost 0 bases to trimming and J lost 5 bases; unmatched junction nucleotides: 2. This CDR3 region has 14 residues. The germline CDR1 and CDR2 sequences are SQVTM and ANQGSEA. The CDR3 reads CSVEDRTSDNEQFF. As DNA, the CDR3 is TGCAGCGTTGAAGATCGGACTAGCGACAATGAGCAGTTCTTC.

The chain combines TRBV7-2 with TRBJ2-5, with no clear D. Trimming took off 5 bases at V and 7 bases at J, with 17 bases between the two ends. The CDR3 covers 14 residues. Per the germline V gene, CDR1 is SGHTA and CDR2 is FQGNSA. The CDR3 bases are TGTGCCAGCAGCCCTAGTTCACGAGGCGGGACCCAGTACTTC. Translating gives CASSPSSRGGTQYF.

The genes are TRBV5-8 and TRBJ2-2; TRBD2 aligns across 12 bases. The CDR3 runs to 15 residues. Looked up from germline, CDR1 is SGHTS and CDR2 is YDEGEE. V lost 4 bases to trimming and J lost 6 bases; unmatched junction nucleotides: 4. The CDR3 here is CASSRLAGAAGELFF. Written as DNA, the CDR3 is TGTGCCAGCAGCCGACTAGCGGGAGCGGCCGGGGAGCTGTTTTTT.

The CDR3 DNA reads TGTGCCAGCAACGGAGGCATGAACACTGAAGCTTTCTTT. This translates into CASNGGMNTEAFF. V and J are TRBV3-1 (or the pseudogene TRBV3-2) and TRBJ1-1; D unresolved. CDR3 size: 13 residues. Germline V gives CDR1 LGHDT, CDR2 YNNKEL (reference sequence). V gave up 7 bases and J gave up 0 bases, with 9 bases separating them.

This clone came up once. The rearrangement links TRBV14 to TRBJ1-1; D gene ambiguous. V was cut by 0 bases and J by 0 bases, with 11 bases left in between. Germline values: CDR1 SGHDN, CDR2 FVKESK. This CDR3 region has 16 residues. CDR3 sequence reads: CASSQDSYRLNTEAFF. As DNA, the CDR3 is TGTGCCAGCAGCCAAGATTCATACAGACTGAACACTGAAGCTTTCTTT.

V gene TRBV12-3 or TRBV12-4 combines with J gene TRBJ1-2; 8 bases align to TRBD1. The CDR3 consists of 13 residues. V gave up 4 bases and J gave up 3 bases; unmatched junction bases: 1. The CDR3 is CASSYRGDYGYTF. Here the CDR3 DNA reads TGTGCCAGCAGTTACAGGGGGGACTATGGCTACACCTTC.

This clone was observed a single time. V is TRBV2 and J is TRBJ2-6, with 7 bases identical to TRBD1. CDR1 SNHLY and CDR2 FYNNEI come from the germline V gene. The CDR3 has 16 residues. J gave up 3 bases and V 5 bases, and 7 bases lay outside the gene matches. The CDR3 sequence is CASSQRTGYGANVLTF. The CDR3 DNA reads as TGTGCCAGCAGTCAGAGGACAGGTTATGGGGCCAACGTCCTGACTTTC.

The CDR3 reads CASSRMGLAGGSGEQFF. Here the CDR3 DNA reads TGTGCCAGCAGTCGAATGGGACTAGCGGGAGGGAGCGGTGAGCAGTTCTTC. V is TRBV3-1 (or the pseudogene TRBV3-2) and J is TRBJ2-1; TRBD2 matches at 16 bases. The CDR3 contains 17 residues. Germline V gene lookup returns CDR1 LGHDT and CDR2 YNNKEL (reference sequence). The junction had 11 bases not matched to a gene; V was cut back by 6 bases and J by 9 bases.

CDR3 sequence: CASSPQSDRGNEKLFF. Here the CDR3 DNA reads TGTGCCAGCTCACCACAGAGTGACAGGGGCAATGAAAAACTGTTTTTT. The chain couples TRBV18 to TRBJ1-4; 8 bases map to TRBD1. Germline V lookup: CDR1 KGHSH, CDR2 LQKENI. Unmatched junction bases numbered 6, after V lost 1 base and J lost 5 bases. CDR3 size: 16 residues.

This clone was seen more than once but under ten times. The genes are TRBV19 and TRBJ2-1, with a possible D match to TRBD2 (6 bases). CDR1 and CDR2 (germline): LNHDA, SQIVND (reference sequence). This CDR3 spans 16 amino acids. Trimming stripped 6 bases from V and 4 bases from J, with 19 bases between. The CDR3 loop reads CASRERVSQIYNEQFF. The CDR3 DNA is TGTGCCAGTAGGGAGCGGGTCAGCCAGATTTACAATGAGCAGTTCTTC. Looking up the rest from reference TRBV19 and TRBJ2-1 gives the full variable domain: DGGITQSPKYLFRKEGQNVTLSCEQNLNHDAMYWYRQDPGQGLRLIYYSQIVNDFQKGDIAEGYSVSREKKESFPLTVTSAQKNPTAFYLCASRERVSQIYNEQFFGPGTRLTVL.

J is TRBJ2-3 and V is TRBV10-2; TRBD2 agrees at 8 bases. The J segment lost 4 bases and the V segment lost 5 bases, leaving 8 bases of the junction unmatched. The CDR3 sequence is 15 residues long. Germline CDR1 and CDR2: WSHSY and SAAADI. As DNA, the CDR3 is TGCGCCAGCAGTTACGGACTAGCTGGAGCAGATACGCAGTATTTT. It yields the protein CASSYGLAGADTQYF.

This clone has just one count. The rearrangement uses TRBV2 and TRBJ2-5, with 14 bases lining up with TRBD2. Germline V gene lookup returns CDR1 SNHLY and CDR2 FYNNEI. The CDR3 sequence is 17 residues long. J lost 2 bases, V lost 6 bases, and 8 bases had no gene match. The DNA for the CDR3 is TGTGCCAGCAGCGGAGGGGGACTAGCGGGGGCACAAGAGACCCAGTACTTC. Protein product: CASSGGGLAGAQETQYF.

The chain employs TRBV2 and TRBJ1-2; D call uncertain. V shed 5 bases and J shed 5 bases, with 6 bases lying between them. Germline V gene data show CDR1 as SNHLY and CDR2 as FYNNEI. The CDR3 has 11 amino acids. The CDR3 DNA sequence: TGTGCCAGCAGTCAAAATTATGGCTACACCTTC. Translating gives CASSQNYGYTF.

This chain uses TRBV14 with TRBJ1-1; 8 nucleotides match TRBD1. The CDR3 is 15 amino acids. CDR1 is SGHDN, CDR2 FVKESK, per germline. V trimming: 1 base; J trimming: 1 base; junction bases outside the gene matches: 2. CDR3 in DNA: TGTGCCAGCAGCCAAGGGGACAGGTGGAACACTGAAGCTTTCTTT. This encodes CASSQGDRWNTEAFF.

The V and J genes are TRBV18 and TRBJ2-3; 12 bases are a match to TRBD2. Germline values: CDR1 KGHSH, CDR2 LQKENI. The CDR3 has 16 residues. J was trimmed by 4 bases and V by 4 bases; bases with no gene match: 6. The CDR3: CASSLLAGGPSDTQYF. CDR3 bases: TGTGCCAGCTCACTCCTAGCGGGGGGGCCATCAGATACGCAGTATTTT.